The 19 T cell receptor beta chains presented below share a single source sample, sequenced in a study of identical twins. TCRdb recomputed calls from the 5' RACE reads with MiXCR, one row per CDR3 protein. The repertoire has about 520,000 distinct CDR3 sequences, roughly 21% of them found once; the top ten carry roughly 0.9%. This sample also belongs to another study, concerning T cells expressing NK-cell markers.

Source material: CD4+ T cells sorted from blood. The receptors were gathered from a woman younger than 30 in good health.

This clonotype was counted only a few times. The DNA of the CDR3 is TGCAGTGCTAGAGATCCTCCCTCTGGGGGGGGGCAAGAGACCCAGTACTTC. It translates to CSARDPPSGGGQETQYF. J is TRBJ2-5 and V is TRBV20-1, with TRBD2 matching 7 bases. The CDR3 is 17 amino acids. The germline V gene encodes CDR1 DFQATT and CDR2 SNEGSKA (reference sequence). The V segment lost 0 bases and the J segment 2 bases; nucleotides outside the gene matches: 12.

This chain connects TRBV5-1 to TRBJ2-1; TRBD1 agrees at 10 bases. The ends lost 4 bases at V and 3 bases at J; junction bases unmatched: 4. This CDR3 has 15 residues. The germline gives CDR1 SGHRS, CDR2 YFSETQ. The DNA for the CDR3 is TGCGCCAGCAGCGTGGACAGGGGGGACTACAATGAGCAGTTCTTC. Translated, it gives CASSVDRGDYNEQFF. Based on the CDR3 plus reference TRBV5-1 and TRBJ2-1, the full variable domain is KAGVTQTPRYLIKTRGQQVTLSCSPISGHRSVSWYQQTPGQGLQFLFEYFSETQRNKGNFPGRFSGRQFSNSRSEMNVSTLELGDSALYLCASSVDRGDYNEQFFGPGTRLTVL.

This clonotype was observed a few times. J is TRBJ2-5 and V is TRBV9; D might be TRBD2 (6 bases). Trimming pared 4 bases from V and 5 bases from J, leaving 15 bases between. The V gene's germline CDR1 is SGDLS and CDR2 YYNGEE. The length of the CDR3 is 14 residues. The CDR3 sequence: CASSTGGSKETQYF. The CDR3 nucleotides read TGTGCCAGCAGCACCGGAGGGAGTAAGGAGACCCAGTACTTC. Looking up the rest from reference TRBV9 and TRBJ2-5 gives the full variable domain: DSGVTQTPKHLITATGQRVTLRCSPRSGDLSVYWYQQSLDQGLQFLIQYYNGEERAKGNILERFSAQQFPDLHSELNLSSLELGDSALYFCASSTGGSKETQYFGPGTRLLVL.

This clonotype has more than one count but fewer than ten. The chain employs TRBV6-5 and TRBJ2-7; TRBD2 is a possible D gene (5 bases). The V end was cut by 4 bases, the J end by 2 bases, with 15 bases between. The CDR3 runs 15 residues. Germline CDR1 MNHEY, CDR2 SVGAGI. CDR3 loop: CASSFGSESTYEQYF. CDR3 DNA: TGTGCCAGCAGTTTTGGGAGCGAATCAACCTACGAGCAGTACTTC.

The chain combines TRBV2 with TRBJ2-7; D remains ambiguous. Germline values: CDR1 SNHLY, CDR2 FYNNEI. The CDR3 spans 13 residues. The V end was cut by 8 bases, the J end by 6 bases, with 17 bases between. CDR3 sequence reads: CASYLDPDSEQYF. CDR3 coding DNA: TGTGCCAGCTACCTAGACCCGGATTCCGAGCAGTACTTC.

V gene TRBV20-1 combines with J gene TRBJ2-1, with D possibly being TRBD1 (7 bases). Germline V gives CDR1 DFQATT, CDR2 SNEGSKA (reference sequence). Trimming cost V 3 bases and J 2 bases, with 14 bases left between them. The CDR3 consists of 15 residues. CDR3 DNA sequence: TGCAGTGCTAGCCCTGGGGGGACAGCCTACAATGAGCAGTTCTTC. Translating gives CSASPGGTAYNEQFF.

This clonotype was seen a few times. V is TRBV25-1 and J is TRBJ2-1, with 8 bases matching TRBD2. The CDR3 spans 14 residues. The germline gives CDR1 MGHDK, CDR2 SYGVNS. With V trimmed by 8 bases and J by 9 bases, 12 bases remained unmatched. DNA for the CDR3: TGTGCCAGCGCTCTTGCGGGAGGTGGTCGTGAGCAGTTCTTC. Amino acids: CASALAGGGREQFF.

In its sample, this clonotype was seen many times. CDR3: CASSFGSAAGSIQYF. The CDR3 nucleotides are TGTGCCAGCAGTTTCGGGTCCGCCGCCGGCTCCATTCAGTACTTC. The J gene is TRBJ2-4, the V gene TRBV12-3 or TRBV12-4; D not resolved. CDR3 length: 15 amino acids. Trimming took off 3 bases at V and 9 bases at J, with 18 bases between the two ends.

This chain uses TRBV3-1 with TRBJ1-2; 9 positions agree with TRBD1. CDR3 length: 14 amino acids. The J segment lost 6 bases and the V segment lost 3 bases, leaving 5 bases of the junction unmatched. CDR1 and CDR2 (germline): LGHDT, YNNKEL (reference sequence). This CDR3 reads CASSHLRQGDGYTF. The CDR3 nucleotides are TGTGCCAGCAGCCACCTACGACAGGGGGATGGCTACACCTTC.

The chain carries TRBV9 and TRBJ2-1, with D tentatively TRBD2 (6 bases). The V end lost 0 bases, the J end lost 1 base, and 8 bases lay between the germline ends. Germline V lookup: CDR1 SGDLS, CDR2 YYNGEE. This CDR3 contains 15 residues. CDR3 residues: CASSVAAGSYNEQFF. The CDR3 region has the DNA TGTGCCAGCAGCGTAGCTGCGGGATCCTACAATGAGCAGTTCTTC.

J is TRBJ1-1 and V is TRBV6-5; D is unclear. The CDR3 runs 14 residues. The V end was cut by 2 bases, the J end by 3 bases, with 10 bases between. Germline CDR1 is MNHEY and CDR2 is SVGAGI. The DNA of the CDR3 is TGTGCCAGCAGTTACGTTAAGGGCGACACTGAAGCTTTCTTT. It yields the protein CASSYVKGDTEAFF.

V and J are TRBV10-2 and TRBJ2-3; the match to TRBD2 covers 11 bases. The CDR3 runs 17 residues. Germline values: CDR1 WSHSY, CDR2 SAAADI. Trimming cost V 6 bases and J 3 bases; bases outside gene matches: 11. For the CDR3, the DNA is TGCGCCAGCAGGGATACTAGCGGGAGATCGGGGACAGATACGCAGTATTTT. This gives the protein CASRDTSGRSGTDTQYF.

This clonotype has a handful of counts. V and J are TRBV7-2 and TRBJ2-3; no firm D call. The CDR3 consists of 13 residues. Germline V gene lookup returns CDR1 SGHTA and CDR2 FQGNSA. Deletions cut 4 bases from V and 4 bases from J, with 9 bases between. CDR3 nucleotides: TGTGCCAGCAGCTCCGCGACCGCAGATACGCAGTATTTT. Its translation is CASSSATADTQYF.

There are many counts of this clonotype. The chain carries TRBV5-1 and TRBJ2-7; 9 nucleotides match TRBD2. Germline V gene sequence: CDR1 SGHRS, CDR2 YFSETQ. After removal of 7 bases from V and 5 bases from J, the junction contained 10 bases not matched to a gene. The length of the CDR3 is 14 residues. CDR3 in amino acids: CASGSSGKPHEQYF. CDR3 DNA sequence: TGCGCCAGCGGTTCTAGCGGGAAACCCCACGAGCAGTACTTC.

The chain couples TRBV18 to TRBJ1-1; a possible D gene is TRBD1 (5 bases). The germline CDR1 and CDR2 sequences are KGHSH and LQKENI. V was shortened by 2 bases and J by 3 bases, with 19 bases between the two germline ends. The CDR3 runs 17 residues. The CDR3: CASSPMRGKRTDTEAFF. The CDR3 nucleotides read TGTGCCAGCTCACCAATGCGGGGGAAGCGTACGGACACTGAAGCTTTCTTT.

The J gene is TRBJ1-3, the V gene TRBV5-5; D is uncertain. From germline, CDR1 is SGHKS and CDR2 YYEKEE (reference sequence). The CDR3 is 13 amino acids. The V gene lost 3 bases and the J gene lost 1 base, with 5 bases spanning the gap. CDR3 protein: CASSSLSGNTIYF. Written as DNA, the CDR3 is TGTGCCAGCAGCTCGCTATCTGGAAACACCATATATTTT.

This sequence joins TRBV4-3 and TRBJ2-5; 7 bases align to TRBD1. The CDR3 contains 16 residues. The V segment lost 0 bases and the J segment 3 bases; nucleotides outside the gene matches: 7. CDR1 and CDR2 (germline): LGHNA, YSLEER. For the CDR3, the DNA is TGCGCCAGCAGCCAAGATTGGGGGACAGACAAAGAGACCCAGTACTTC. Amino acid sequence: CASSQDWGTDKETQYF.

For this clonotype: A much larger clone lies a single base off, so this may be a read error. This chain joins TRBV2 and TRBJ2-3; D is perhaps TRBD2 (7 bases). CDR3 length equals 14 residues. Deletions cut 8 bases from V and 4 bases from J, with 16 bases between. Per the germline V gene, CDR1 is SNHLY and CDR2 is FYNNEI. The CDR3 protein is CASGRGDHADTQYF. CDR3 in DNA: TGTGCCAGCGGGAGGGGGGATCACGCAGATACGCAGTATTTT.

This clonotype has only a few counts. The chain is built from TRBV7-2 and TRBJ2-5, with 9 bases that match TRBD1. J was trimmed by 4 bases and V by 4 bases; bases with no gene match: 7. The CDR3 is 15 residues long. Germline V gene sequence: CDR1 SGHTA, CDR2 FQGNSA. CDR3 amino acids: CASSSRQGVGETQYF. The DNA for the CDR3 is TGTGCCAGCAGCTCCCGACAGGGGGTAGGAGAGACCCAGTACTTC.